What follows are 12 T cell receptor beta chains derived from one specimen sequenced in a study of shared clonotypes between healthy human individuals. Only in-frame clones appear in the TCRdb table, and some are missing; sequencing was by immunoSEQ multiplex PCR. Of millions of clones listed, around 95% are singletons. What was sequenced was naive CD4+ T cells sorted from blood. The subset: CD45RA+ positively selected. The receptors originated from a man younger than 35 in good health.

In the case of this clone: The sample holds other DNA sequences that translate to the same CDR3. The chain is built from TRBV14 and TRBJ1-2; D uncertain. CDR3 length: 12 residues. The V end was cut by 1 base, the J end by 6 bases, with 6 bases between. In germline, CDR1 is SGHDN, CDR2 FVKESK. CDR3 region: CASSQVPNGYTF. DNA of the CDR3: TGTGCCAGCAGCCAAGTACCAAATGGCTACACCTTC.

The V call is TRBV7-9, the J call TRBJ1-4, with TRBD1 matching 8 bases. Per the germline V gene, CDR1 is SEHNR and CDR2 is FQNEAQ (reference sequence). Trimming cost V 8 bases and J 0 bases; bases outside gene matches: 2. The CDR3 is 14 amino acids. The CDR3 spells CASGQGSTNEKLFF. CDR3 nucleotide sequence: TGTGCCAGCGGACAGGGATCAACTAATGAAAAACTGTTTTTT.

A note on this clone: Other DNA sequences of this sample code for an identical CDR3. CDR3 amino acids: CASSQDQGSSYNSPLHF. CDR3 in DNA: TGCGCCAGCAGCCAAGATCAGGGGAGCTCCTATAATTCACCCCTCCACTTT. The V gene is TRBV4-1, the J gene TRBJ1-6, with D possibly being TRBD1 (6 bases). Trimming took off 0 bases at V and 0 bases at J, with 9 bases between the two ends. The CDR3 sequence is 17 residues long. Germline V gene sequence: CDR1 MGHRA, CDR2 YSYEKL.

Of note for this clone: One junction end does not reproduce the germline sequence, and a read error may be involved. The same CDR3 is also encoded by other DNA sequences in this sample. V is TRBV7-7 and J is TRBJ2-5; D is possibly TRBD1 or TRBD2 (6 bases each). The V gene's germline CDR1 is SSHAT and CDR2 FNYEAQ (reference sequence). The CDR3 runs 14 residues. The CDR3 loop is CASSLTGTQETQYF. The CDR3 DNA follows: TGTGCTAGCAGCTTAACAGGGACTCAAGAGACCCAGTACTTC.

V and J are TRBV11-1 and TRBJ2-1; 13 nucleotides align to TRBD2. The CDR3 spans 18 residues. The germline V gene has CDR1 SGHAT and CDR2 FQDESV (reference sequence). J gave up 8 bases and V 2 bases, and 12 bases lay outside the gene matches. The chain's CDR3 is CASSLPPRTSGGKDEQFF. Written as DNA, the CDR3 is TGTGCCAGCAGCTTACCTCCTCGGACTAGCGGGGGTAAGGATGAGCAGTTCTTC.

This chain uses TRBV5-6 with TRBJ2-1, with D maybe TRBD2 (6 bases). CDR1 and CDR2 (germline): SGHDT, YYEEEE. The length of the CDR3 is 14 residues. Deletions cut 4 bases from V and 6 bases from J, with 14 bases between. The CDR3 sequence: CASSLRLVGNEQFF. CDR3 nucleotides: TGTGCCAGCAGCCTGAGACTAGTGGGCAATGAGCAGTTCTTC.

CDR3: CAITPGRIANTGELFF. The CDR3 coding sequence is TGTGCCATCACCCCTGGGAGAATAGCGAACACCGGGGAGCTGTTTTTT. The V call is TRBV10-3, the J call TRBJ2-2; possible D gene TRBD2, 5 bases. Between the trimmed V and J ends, which lost 7 bases and 0 bases, there was a span of 15 bases. This CDR3 is 16 amino acids long. CDR1 is ENHRY, CDR2 SYGVKD, per germline.

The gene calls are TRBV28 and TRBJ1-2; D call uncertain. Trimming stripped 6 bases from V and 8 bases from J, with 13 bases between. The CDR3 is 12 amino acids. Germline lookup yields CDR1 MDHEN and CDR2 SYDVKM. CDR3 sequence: CASSLVTHGYTF. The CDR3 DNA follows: TGTGCCAGCAGCCTGGTTACACACGGCTACACCTTC.

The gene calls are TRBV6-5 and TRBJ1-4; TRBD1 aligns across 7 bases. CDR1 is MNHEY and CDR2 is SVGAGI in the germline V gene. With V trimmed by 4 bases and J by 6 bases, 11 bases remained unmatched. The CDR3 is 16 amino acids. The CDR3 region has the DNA TGTGCCAGCAGTTCTCGACCGGGACAGTTGGATGAAAAACTGTTTTTT. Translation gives CASSSRPGQLDEKLFF.

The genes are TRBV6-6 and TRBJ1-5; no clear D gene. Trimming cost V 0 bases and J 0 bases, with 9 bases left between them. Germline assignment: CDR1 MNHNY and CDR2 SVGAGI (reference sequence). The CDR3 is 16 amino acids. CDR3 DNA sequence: TGTGCCAGCAGTTACTCTCATACTATTAGCAATCAGCCCCAGCATTTT. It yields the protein CASSYSHTISNQPQHF.

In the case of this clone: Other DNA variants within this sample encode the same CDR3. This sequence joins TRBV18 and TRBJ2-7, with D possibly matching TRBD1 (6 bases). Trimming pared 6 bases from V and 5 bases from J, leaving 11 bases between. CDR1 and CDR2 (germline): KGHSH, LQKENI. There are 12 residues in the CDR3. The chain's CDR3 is CASSLRGDEQYF. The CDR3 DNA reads TGTGCCAGCTCCCTCAGGGGTGACGAGCAGTACTTC.

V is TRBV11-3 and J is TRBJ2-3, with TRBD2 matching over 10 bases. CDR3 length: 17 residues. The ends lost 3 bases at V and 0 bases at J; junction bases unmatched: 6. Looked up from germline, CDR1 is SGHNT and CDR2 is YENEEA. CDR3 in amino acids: CASSFSLTSGSTDTQYF. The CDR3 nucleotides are TGTGCCAGCAGCTTCTCCTTGACTAGCGGGAGCACAGATACGCAGTATTTT.